A single T cell receptor (beta chain) is shown here with its context. The immunoSEQ assay amplified TCRB CDR3 from up to 2 ug DNA. Profiling relied on immunoSEQ multiplex PCR, and the TCRdb table lists in-frame clones only, not all of them. The repertoire holds about 100,000 clones, with around three quarters as singletons. This entry comes from a study of glioma-infiltrating T cells after dendritic cell vaccination. From germline, CDR1 is SEHNR and CDR2 FQNEAQ (reference sequence). The V gene lost 11 bases and the J gene lost 2 bases, with 16 bases spanning the gap. This CDR3 has 13 amino acids. Fresh-frozen tumor tissue and more than two years of survival data were available for all. PBMC sampling occurred before vaccination, two weeks after the third dose, and at progression.

The TCR was taken from a human donor with glioblastoma. The chain links TRBV7-9 to TRBJ2-7; TRBD2 is a possible D gene (7 bases). Sequenced here: blood, sampled before dendritic cell vaccination. CDR3 sequence reads: CACRGASTYEQYF. The CDR3 DNA reads as TGTGCCTGCCGGGGGGCTTCGACCTACGAGCAGTACTTC. The full variable domain, its missing parts supplied by reference TRBV7-9 and TRBJ2-7, is DTGVSQNPRHKITKRGQNVTFRCDPISEHNRLYWYRQTLGQGPEFLTYFQNEAQLEKSRLLSDRFSAERPKGSFSTLEIQRTEQGDSAMYLCACRGASTYEQYFGPGTRLTVT.